The 3 T cell receptor beta chains reported below all come from one sample, sequenced in a study of T-cell memory formation after mild COVID-19. From the 5' RACE reads, TCRdb called clonotypes with MiXCR, one entry per CDR3 protein. The data contain some 160,000 distinct CDR3 sequences, 10% to 15% of them seen just once; the ten biggest clones take up about 3.6%. Sequenced: PBMCs or a T cell subset sorted from them (not recorded which). The source of these receptors is a man in his late teens or twenties who had mild COVID-19 (a few samples of this study predate the infection). Cell type and time point are not known.

This chain links TRBV6-2 or TRBV6-3 with TRBJ2-2; 12 bases are a match to TRBD2. Germline-derived CDR1 and CDR2 are MNHEY and SVGEGT. The CDR3 is made up of 17 amino acids. The junction had 6 bases not matched to a gene; V was cut back by 4 bases and J by 3 bases. The DNA of the CDR3 is TGTGCCAGCAGTTCGTCCGGGACTAGCGGGTACACCGGGGAGCTGTTTTTT. It specifies CASSSSGTSGYTGELFF.

The sample holds many counts of this clonotype. The chain links TRBV12-3 or TRBV12-4 to TRBJ2-5; tentatively, D is TRBD1 (6 bases). V lost 1 base and J lost 3, with 15 bases in between. The CDR3 has 16 amino acids. The CDR3 here is CASSLVLVAGEETQYF. As DNA, the CDR3 is TGTGCCAGCAGTTTAGTATTGGTGGCAGGGGAAGAGACCCAGTACTTC.

V usage is TRBV4-3 and J usage is TRBJ1-6; D gene uncertain. V lost 11 bases and J lost 7, with 18 bases in between. The CDR3 has 14 residues. Germline values: CDR1 LGHNA, CDR2 YSLEER. The CDR3 sequence is CAAAPGLGNSPLHF. The CDR3, as DNA: TGCGCCGCCGCCCCGGGATTGGGAAATTCACCCCTCCACTTT.